The 29 T cell receptor beta chains presented below share a single source sample, sequenced in a study of T cells expressing NK-cell markers. TCRdb re-analyzed the 5' RACE reads; it lists each CDR3 protein once, without DNA. The repertoire shows approximately 380,000 distinct CDR3 sequences; the top ten hold under 6.5%. Sequencing used blood T cells: a sorted CD56 or NKG2C T cell subset, CD4+ or CD8+ T cells, or bulk PBMC T cells (not recorded which). All receptors derive from a man aged 18-75 years in good health.

This chain joins TRBV3-1 and TRBJ1-2. Germline V gene sequence: CDR1 LGHDT, CDR2 YNNKEL (reference sequence). This CDR3 region has 16 residues. This CDR3 reads CASSLQGWREEYGYTF.

This sequence joins TRBV7-8 and TRBJ2-2; TCRdb outputs TRBD1, but without DNA this stays unchecked. The germline V gene has CDR1 SGHVS and CDR2 FQNEAQ. The CDR3 sequence is 16 residues long. CDR3: CASSFRGGATTGELFF.

The CDR3 here is CASSPYRGTSYNEQFF. This chain links TRBV3-1 with TRBJ2-1; the D gene TCRdb calls, TRBD1, cannot be checked with no DNA. Germline assignment: CDR1 LGHDT and CDR2 YNNKEL (reference sequence). The CDR3 has 16 amino acids.

The J gene is TRBJ2-6, the V gene TRBV6-1. The CDR3 runs 14 residues. The germline CDR1 and CDR2 sequences are MNHNS and SASEGT. CDR3 region: CASMEQPGANVLTF.

The chain is built from TRBV3-1 and TRBJ2-1. Germline-derived CDR1 and CDR2 are LGHDT and YNNKEL (reference sequence). The CDR3 totals 16 residues. The CDR3 region is CASSSVSAGAYNEQFF.

This chain connects TRBV2 to TRBJ2-7; TCRdb gives TRBD1 as the D gene, but with no DNA this cannot be confirmed. This CDR3 comprises 12 residues. Germline V gene lookup returns CDR1 SNHLY and CDR2 FYNNEI. CDR3: CASNNRGYEQYF. The full variable domain, in which reference TRBV2 and TRBJ2-7 provide the parts outside the CDR3, is EPEVTQTPSHQVTQMGQEVILRCVPISNHLYFYWYRQILGQKVEFLVSFYNNEISEKSEIFDDQFSVERPDGSNFTLKIRSTKLEDSAMYFCASNNRGYEQYFGPGTRLTVT.

The genes are TRBV20-1 and TRBJ2-5; TCRdb names TRBD1, which stays unverified in the absence of DNA. Germline assignment: CDR1 DFQATT and CDR2 SNEGSKA (reference sequence). The CDR3 is 13 amino acids. CDR3 region: CSATTGGEETQYF.

The rearrangement uses TRBV5-6 and TRBJ2-5; TCRdb outputs TRBD2, but without DNA this stays unchecked. From germline, CDR1 is SGHDT and CDR2 YYEEEE. The CDR3 is made up of 15 amino acids. This CDR3 reads CASSLRTSGKETQYF.

V usage is TRBV28 and J usage is TRBJ2-4; the D gene TCRdb calls, TRBD1, cannot be checked with no DNA. This CDR3 is 13 amino acids long. In germline, CDR1 is MDHEN, CDR2 SYDVKM. The chain's CDR3 is CAHLDSDKNIQYF. Full variable domain (rest looked up from reference TRBV28 and TRBJ2-4): DVKVTQSSRYLVKRTGEKVFLECVQDMDHENMFWYRQDPGLGLRLIYFSYDVKMKEKGDIPEGYSVSREKKERFSLILESASTNQTSMYLCAHLDSDKNIQYFGAGTRLSVL.

The chain joins TRBV5-5 to TRBJ2-5. This CDR3 is built from 14 residues. The germline CDR1 and CDR2 sequences are SGHKS and YYEKEE (reference sequence). CDR3 region: CASSLGWVQETQYF.

The J gene is TRBJ2-3, the V gene TRBV20-1; the TCRdb D gene call, TRBD1, has no DNA to confirm it. The CDR3 spans 16 residues. CDR1 and CDR2 from the germline V gene are DFQATT and SNEGSKA (reference sequence). The CDR3 here is CSASPTLGGGTDTQYF.

This sequence joins TRBV20-1 and TRBJ2-5; TCRdb designates TRBD1, a call that cannot be tested without DNA. Germline values: CDR1 DFQATT, CDR2 SNEGSKA (reference sequence). This CDR3 spans 16 amino acids. CDR3: CSARDLLGQGQETQYF.

The chain joins TRBV18 to TRBJ1-5; without DNA, the TCRdb call of TRBD1 cannot be checked. Germline-derived CDR1 and CDR2 are KGHSH and LQKENI. This CDR3 is built from 16 residues. CDR3 protein: CASSPPSGGAIQPQHF.

The V and J genes are TRBV2 and TRBJ2-1; TCRdb lists TRBD2, though no DNA is available to test this call. The CDR3 contains 16 residues. Germline CDR1 and CDR2: SNHLY and FYNNEI. The CDR3 spells CASLAGGRGSYNEQFF.

V usage is TRBV4-1 and J usage is TRBJ2-3; without DNA, the TCRdb call of TRBD2 cannot be checked. Germline lookup yields CDR1 MGHRA and CDR2 YSYEKL. This CDR3 region has 16 residues. CDR3: CASSPRAGGRTDTQYF.

The rearrangement uses TRBV7-2 and TRBJ2-2. Germline V gene sequence: CDR1 SGHTA, CDR2 FQGNSA. There are 15 residues in the CDR3. The CDR3 region is CASSLGSMNTGELFF.

The V and J genes are TRBV29-1 and TRBJ1-1; TCRdb's D call, TRBD1, is unchecked because there is no DNA. CDR3 length: 11 amino acids. Germline CDR1 and CDR2: SQVTM and ANQGSEA. CDR3 protein: CSALRGTEAFF. The full variable domain, completed using reference TRBV29-1 and TRBJ1-1, is SAVISQKPSRDICQRGTSLTIQCQVDSQVTMMFWYRQQPGQSLTLIATANQGSEATYESGFVIDKFPISRPNLTFSTLTVSNMSPEDSSIYLCSALRGTEAFFGQGTRLTVV.

This chain links TRBV20-1 with TRBJ2-3. The germline V gene encodes CDR1 DFQATT and CDR2 SNEGSKA (reference sequence). The CDR3 runs to 15 residues. The CDR3 spells CSARDKGRYTDTQYF.

The CDR3 sequence: CASSLGLISEGGYTF. V is TRBV7-2 and J is TRBJ1-2. The CDR3 extends over 15 amino acids. The germline V gene encodes CDR1 SGHTA and CDR2 FQGNSA.

The chain carries TRBV2 and TRBJ2-5. The CDR3 totals 13 residues. Germline CDR1 is SNHLY and CDR2 is FYNNEI. This CDR3 is CASRRSIQETQYF.

V gene TRBV21-1 combines with J gene TRBJ1-2; TCRdb picks TRBD1, but there is no DNA to check that call. TRBV21-1 is a listed pseudogene. CDR3 length: 17 residues. The CDR3 spells CATKPRDRGSRPYGYTF.

The gene calls are TRBV30 and TRBJ1-2; TCRdb lists TRBD1, though no DNA is available to test this call. The CDR3 is made up of 14 amino acids. The V gene's germline CDR1 is GTSNPN and CDR2 SVGIG (reference sequence). The CDR3 protein is CAWRPEGVNYGYTF.

The J gene is TRBJ2-2, the V gene TRBV12-3 or TRBV12-4. There are 15 residues in the CDR3. CDR3 region: CASSLADLNTGELFF.

The genes are TRBV4-1 and TRBJ2-2; absent DNA, TCRdb's TRBD1 call cannot be checked. The CDR3 is 17 residues long. CDR1 and CDR2 from the germline V gene are MGHRA and YSYEKL. CDR3 residues: CASSQPLAFSGTGELFF.

The chain uses TRBV19 and TRBJ2-1; the TCRdb call, TRBD1, lacks DNA for checking. CDR1 and CDR2 (germline): LNHDA, SQIVND (reference sequence). The CDR3 runs to 15 residues. CDR3 loop: CASRAGTGNYNEQFF.

The chain is built from TRBV20-1 and TRBJ2-3; TCRdb returns TRBD2, unconfirmable since there is no DNA. This CDR3 has 12 residues. Germline V lookup: CDR1 DFQATT, CDR2 SNEGSKA (reference sequence). CDR3 amino acids: CSAESRSDTQYF.

The V gene is TRBV20-1, the J gene TRBJ2-3. Germline V gene sequence: CDR1 DFQATT, CDR2 SNEGSKA (reference sequence). This CDR3 comprises 15 residues. The CDR3: CSARIASGVGDTQYF.

The gene calls are TRBV5-6 and TRBJ1-2; as DNA is missing, the TRBD1 call by TCRdb cannot be tested. The CDR3 sequence is 14 residues long. Looked up from germline, CDR1 is SGHDT and CDR2 is YYEEEE. CDR3 loop: CASSLWQGSYGYTF.

The gene calls are TRBV18 and TRBJ1-2; TCRdb lists TRBD1, though no DNA is available to test this call. CDR1 and CDR2 (germline): KGHSH, LQKENI. This CDR3 region has 14 residues. CDR3 loop: CASSTRDRDYGYTF.